The 30 T cell receptor beta chains below were found in one sample sequenced in a study of cytomegalovirus exposure and HLA in healthy donors (TCRdb year 2017). Libraries were built with the immunoSEQ multiplex PCR assay. For the multiplex PCR, a mixture combining 60 forward primers for TCR Vbeta segments and 13 reverse primers for TCR Jbeta segments was used. TCRdb mirrors the immuneACCESS table, restricted to in-frame sequences. Some clones are absent from its copies; in checked studies, under half trace to an unresolved V gene, and the reason for the others is unknown. This sample's table lists 130,000 or so clones. The ten most abundant clones make up roughly 1.5% of the sample. The material sequenced was PBMCs. These receptors originate from a woman aged 40 to 55 in good health and CMV-seronegative.

This chain links TRBV28 with TRBJ1-1, with 7 bases that match TRBD1. V was pared by 7 bases and J by 5 bases, with 16 bases of the junction left unmatched. The CDR3 length is 16 residues. The germline V gene has CDR1 MDHEN and CDR2 SYDVKM. The CDR3 spells CASTSTGSGRGTEAFF. In nucleotides, the CDR3 is TGTGCCAGCACTTCGACAGGGTCTGGTCGCGGGACTGAAGCTTTCTTT.

The V call is TRBV7-3, the J call TRBJ1-2; no clear D gene. CDR1 and CDR2 from the germline V gene are SGHTA and FQGTGA. The CDR3 sequence is 15 residues long. The V and J ends lost 2 bases and 2 bases respectively, with 12 bases between them. CDR3 coding DNA: TGTGCCAGCAGCTTATACGGGTCGGGGAACTATGGCTACACCTTC. This gives the protein CASSLYGSGNYGYTF.

The V call is TRBV18, the J call TRBJ2-5; 11 bases line up with TRBD2. V lost 2 bases to trimming and J lost 6 bases; unmatched junction nucleotides: 5. CDR3 size: 15 residues. Germline V CDR1 and CDR2: KGHSH, LQKENI. The CDR3 DNA is TGTGCCAGCTCACCAATAGCGGGGGGGAGACAGACCCAGTACTTC. Its translation: CASSPIAGGRQTQYF.

This chain joins TRBV7-2 and TRBJ2-3; 10 bases agree with TRBD2. Germline loops: CDR1 SGHTA, CDR2 FQGNSA. The CDR3 contains 15 residues. V lost 5 bases to trimming and J lost 2 bases; unmatched junction nucleotides: 4. This chain's CDR3 is CASSLSGGTTDTQYF. The CDR3 coding sequence is TGTGCCAGCAGCCTTAGCGGGGGGACCACAGATACGCAGTATTTT.

The chain is built from TRBV28 and TRBJ1-2; D is unresolved. CDR1 MDHEN and CDR2 SYDVKM come from the germline V gene. The CDR3 has 14 amino acids. The V and J ends lost 6 bases and 5 bases respectively, with 16 bases between them. The CDR3 here is CASSSNGVGYGYTF. In DNA, the CDR3 is TGTGCCAGCAGCTCAAACGGGGTAGGGTATGGCTACACCTTC.

This CDR3 reads CASSQSGGLTPYSNQPQHF. The CDR3 nucleotides read TGCGCCAGCAGTCAATCCGGGGGGCTCACCCCCTATAGCAATCAGCCCCAGCATTTT. This chain uses TRBV23-1 with TRBJ1-5, with a possible D match to TRBD1 (6 bases). TRBV23-1 is treated as an ORF (open reading frame) with a function not yet certain. Trimming cost V 0 bases and J 0 bases, with 18 bases left between them. The CDR3 length is 19 residues.

The chain combines TRBV28 with TRBJ2-5; 9 bases agree with TRBD1. The J call is doubtful: the DNA matches TRBJ2-7 better. The CDR3 sequence is 14 residues long. CDR1 MDHEN and CDR2 SYDVKM come from the germline V gene. The CDR3 nucleotides are TGTGCCAGCAGTTTGACAGGGGGTGCGTACGAGCAGTACTTC. As protein: CASSLTGGAYEQYF.

The chain couples TRBV28 to TRBJ1-6, with TRBD1 as a possible D gene (5 bases). V was trimmed by 8 bases and J by 7 bases, leaving 9 bases between them. The CDR3 has 12 residues. Germline CDR1 is MDHEN and CDR2 is SYDVKM. The CDR3 reads CASSRVNSPLHF. CDR3 nucleotide sequence: TGTGCCAGCTCCAGGGTCAATTCACCCCTCCACTTT.

V and J are TRBV7-9 and TRBJ1-5; unclear D gene. V shed 4 bases and J shed 1 base, with 14 bases lying between them. Germline CDR1 SEHNR, CDR2 FQNEAQ (reference sequence). The CDR3 totals 16 residues. As DNA, the CDR3 is TGTGCCAGCAGCTGGACTAGGGCCAAGAGCAATCAGCCCCAGCATTTT. This translates into CASSWTRAKSNQPQHF.

This rearrangement joins TRBV7-2 to TRBJ1-1, with TRBD1 matching 11 bases. The V gene's germline CDR1 is SGHTA and CDR2 FQGNSA. CDR3 size: 14 residues. V was clipped by 5 bases and J by 5 bases; unmatched bases: 4. The CDR3 sequence: CASSTGTGGTEAFF. The CDR3 DNA reads TGTGCCAGCAGCACCGGGACAGGGGGAACTGAAGCTTTCTTT.

The chain links TRBV6-5 to TRBJ1-2, with 8 bases aligning to TRBD1. Looked up from germline, CDR1 is MNHEY and CDR2 is SVGAGI. The CDR3 runs to 15 residues. Trimming at V came to 6 bases and at J to 11 bases, leaving 17 bases not matched to a gene. The CDR3 nucleotides are TGTGCCAGCAGCTCAACAGGGGGAAGGGCTATTGGATACACCTTC. Its protein product is CASSSTGGRAIGYTF.

Written as DNA, the CDR3 is TGTGCCAGCAGTTACTCGCTCGAGAGTGATCAGCCCCAGCATTTT. The encoded protein is CASSYSLESDQPQHF. The chain has TRBV6-5 and TRBJ1-5; no definite D call. The ends were cut back, 0 bases at V and 5 bases at J, with 11 bases in the middle. Germline assignment: CDR1 MNHEY and CDR2 SVGAGI. The CDR3 length is 15 residues.

The chain employs TRBV7-9 and TRBJ2-3; 7 bases align to TRBD1. V lost 4 bases, J lost 2 bases, and 6 bases stayed unmatched. CDR1 and CDR2 from the germline V gene are SEHNR and FQNEAQ (reference sequence). This CDR3 has 15 residues. This CDR3 is CASSSGQLYTDTQYF. CDR3 coding DNA: TGTGCCAGCAGCTCGGGACAGTTATACACAGATACGCAGTATTTT.

V gene TRBV7-2 combines with J gene TRBJ2-7, with 9 bases lining up with TRBD2. Trimming cost V 5 bases and J 5 bases; bases outside gene matches: 16. Germline loops: CDR1 SGHTA, CDR2 FQGNSA. This CDR3 is 17 amino acids long. CDR3 in amino acids: CASSEGTSSLRAHEQYF. The DNA of the CDR3 is TGTGCCAGCAGCGAGGGGACTAGCTCTCTTCGCGCGCACGAGCAGTACTTC.

The chain carries TRBV11-2 and TRBJ2-5; 8 bases map to TRBD2. Germline CDR1 SGHAT, CDR2 FQNNGV. J was trimmed by 1 base and V by 3 bases; bases with no gene match: 10. The CDR3 has 17 residues. DNA of the CDR3: TGTGCCAGCAGCTTTAATGGCGGGGGGCCCCCCCAAGAGACCCAGTACTTC. This sequence encodes CASSFNGGGPPQETQYF.

This rearrangement joins TRBV10-3 to TRBJ1-1; D gene ambiguous. The V end lost 2 bases, the J end lost 4 bases, and 14 bases lay between the germline ends. This CDR3 has 15 residues. Germline V gene sequence: CDR1 ENHRY, CDR2 SYGVKD. The CDR3 coding sequence is TGTGCCATCAGTGAGAGGAGTACCGGCGGCACTGAAGCTTTCTTT. Its protein is CAISERSTGGTEAFF.

The V and J genes are TRBV6-5 and TRBJ2-5; D may be TRBD1 (5 bases). V lost 2 bases, J lost 6 bases, and 16 bases lay in between. Germline assignment: CDR1 MNHEY and CDR2 SVGAGI. The CDR3 contains 15 residues. The CDR3 protein is CASSYVGQLTKTQYF. DNA of the CDR3: TGTGCCAGCAGTTACGTGGGGCAGCTAACGAAGACCCAGTACTTC.

The rearrangement uses TRBV4-2 and TRBJ2-3, with D possibly being TRBD2 (6 bases). This CDR3 is 16 amino acids long. Trimming took 0 bases from V and 2 from J, leaving 12 bases between them. Germline V gives CDR1 LGHNA, CDR2 YNFKEQ. The CDR3 loop reads CASSQDRSGSTDTQYF. For the CDR3, the DNA is TGTGCCAGCAGCCAAGATAGGAGCGGGTCCACAGATACGCAGTATTTT.

The chain has TRBV28 and TRBJ2-3; TRBD2 matches at 10 bases. This CDR3 spans 14 amino acids. The V and J ends lost 8 bases and 6 bases, in that order; junction bases with no gene match: 8. In germline, CDR1 is MDHEN, CDR2 SYDVKM. CDR3 DNA sequence: TGTGCCAGCGTTCTAGCGGGGGCAGGTGATACGCAGTATTTT. As protein: CASVLAGAGDTQYF. The full variable domain, in which reference TRBV28 and TRBJ2-3 provide the parts outside the CDR3, is DVKVTQSSRYLVKRTGEKVFLECVQDMDHENMFWYRQDPGLGLRLIYFSYDVKMKEKGDIPEGYSVSREKKERFSLILESASTNQTSMYLCASVLAGAGDTQYFGPGTRLTVL.

The genes are TRBV19 and TRBJ1-1, with 11 bases that match TRBD1. CDR1 and CDR2 (germline): LNHDA, SQIVND (reference sequence). The CDR3 contains 13 residues. J was trimmed by 12 bases and V by 4 bases; bases with no gene match: 7. The CDR3 loop reads CASSKGTGGITFF. CDR3 nucleotide sequence: TGTGCCAGTAGTAAAGGGACAGGGGGAATAACTTTCTTT.

The rearrangement links TRBV4-1 to TRBJ1-2; possibly TRBD1 for D (6 bases). The CDR3 totals 17 residues. The germline gives CDR1 MGHRA, CDR2 YSYEKL. Trimming cost V 0 bases and J 7 bases, with 21 bases left between them. The CDR3 DNA follows: TGCGCCAGCAGCCAAGACCCTGACGCGGGGGCGGTGGCTGGCTACACCTTC. Protein: CASSQDPDAGAVAGYTF.

The rearrangement uses TRBV27 and TRBJ1-5; D is unclear. CDR3 length: 17 residues. Germline loops: CDR1 MNHEY, CDR2 SMNVEV (reference sequence). V lost 2 bases, J lost 0 bases, and 14 bases lay in between. The CDR3 DNA follows: TGTGCCAGCAGTTTAAGAGGCAGGACTAATAGCAATCAGCCCCAGCATTTT. Encoded protein: CASSLRGRTNSNQPQHF.

The gene calls are TRBV7-8 and TRBJ1-4; TRBD1 agrees at 10 bases. V was pared by 4 bases and J by 2 bases, with 1 base of the junction left unmatched. The CDR3 runs 15 residues. The germline CDR1 and CDR2 sequences are SGHVS and FQNEAQ. The CDR3 coding sequence is TGTGCCAGCAGCTCGGACAGGGGGACTAATGAAAAACTGTTTTTT. It encodes CASSSDRGTNEKLFF.

The chain links TRBV6-6 to TRBJ2-5; 8 nucleotides align to TRBD1. The CDR3 has 14 amino acids. Trimming removed 3 bases from V and 4 bases from J; junction bases left unmatched: 4. CDR1 and CDR2 from the germline V gene are MNHNY and SVGAGI (reference sequence). CDR3 region: CASSYLGQGETQYF. CDR3 nucleotide sequence: TGTGCCAGCAGTTATCTCGGACAGGGAGAGACCCAGTACTTC.

CDR3 sequence: CASSPGLDTGELFF. For the CDR3, the DNA is TGTGCCAGCAGTCCGGGACTAGACACCGGGGAGCTGTTTTTT. The chain employs TRBV28 and TRBJ2-2; 8 positions match TRBD2. The length of the CDR3 is 14 residues. CDR1 is MDHEN and CDR2 is SYDVKM in the germline V gene. J lost 3 bases, V lost 5 bases, and 2 bases had no gene match.

This chain uses TRBV2 with TRBJ1-4; unclear D gene. This CDR3 is 15 amino acids long. Germline assignment: CDR1 SNHLY and CDR2 FYNNEI. Trimming took 5 bases from V and 4 from J, leaving 14 bases between them. In DNA, the CDR3 is TGTGCCAGCAGTAAATTTAGCCTCCTTAATGAAAAACTGTTTTTT. This sequence encodes CASSKFSLLNEKLFF.

The chain combines TRBV4-3 with TRBJ2-3; maybe TRBD2 (6 bases). The CDR3 spans 16 residues. Germline loops: CDR1 LGHNA, CDR2 YSLEER. Trimming removed 0 bases from V and 6 bases from J, with 16 bases in between. The CDR3 nucleotides read TGCGCCAGCAGCCAAGATCCGGGAGACCCCGCGGATACGCAGTATTTT. This sequence encodes CASSQDPGDPADTQYF.

The rearrangement joins TRBV7-6 to TRBJ2-1, with 11 nucleotides matching TRBD2. Losses at the gene ends were 5 bases for V and 7 bases for J; bases not matched to a gene: 10. The germline V gene has CDR1 SGHVS and CDR2 FNYEAQ. The CDR3 is 16 amino acids. CDR3 sequence reads: CASSDQLAGEGNEQFF. The CDR3 DNA follows: TGTGCCAGCAGCGACCAACTAGCGGGGGAGGGGAATGAGCAGTTCTTC.

The chain links TRBV28 to TRBJ2-7; 10 positions agree with TRBD1. CDR1 and CDR2 (germline): MDHEN, SYDVKM. The CDR3 contains 13 residues. After removal of 7 bases from V and 5 bases from J, the junction contained 5 bases not matched to a gene. The CDR3 coding sequence is TGTGCCAGCAATCGACAGGGGGCGAACGAGCAGTACTTC. It codes for CASNRQGANEQYF.

The V and J genes are TRBV11-2 and TRBJ1-3, with D possibly matching TRBD1 (5 bases). CDR1 SGHAT and CDR2 FQNNGV come from the germline V gene. Trimming took 0 bases from V and 0 from J, leaving 12 bases between them. The CDR3 is 17 amino acids. The CDR3 region is CASSLDARESSGNTIYF. The CDR3 bases are TGTGCCAGCAGCTTAGACGCCAGGGAAAGCTCTGGAAACACCATATATTTT.